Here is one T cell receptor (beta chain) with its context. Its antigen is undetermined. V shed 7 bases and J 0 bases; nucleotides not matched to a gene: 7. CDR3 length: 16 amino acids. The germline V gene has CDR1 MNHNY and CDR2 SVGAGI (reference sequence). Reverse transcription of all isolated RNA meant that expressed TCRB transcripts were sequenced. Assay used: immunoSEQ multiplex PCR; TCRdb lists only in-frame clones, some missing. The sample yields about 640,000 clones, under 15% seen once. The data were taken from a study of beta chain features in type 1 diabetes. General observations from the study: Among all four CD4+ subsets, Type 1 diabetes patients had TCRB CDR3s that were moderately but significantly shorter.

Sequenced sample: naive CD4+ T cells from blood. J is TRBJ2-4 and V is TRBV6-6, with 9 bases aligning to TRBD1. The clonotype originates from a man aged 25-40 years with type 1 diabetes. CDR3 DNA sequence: TGTGCCAGCAATCCGACAGGGGGACTAGCCAAAAACATTCAGTACTTC. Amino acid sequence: CASNPTGGLAKNIQYF.